These T cell receptor beta chains were read from a single sample in a study of shared clonotypes between healthy human individuals. Assay: immunoSEQ multiplex PCR; the TCRdb copy retains only in-frame clones and omits some. The sample yields roughly 770,000 clones, around 96% seen once. Sequencing was carried out using naive CD8+ T cells sorted from blood. These receptor sequences come from a man aged 30 to 39 in good health. The CDR3 runs from the conserved cysteine through the conserved F or W. A D gene is named only where the DNA matches it firmly. Some rows have no size entry. The others give once, few or many, or a class for an expanded clone.

TRBJ2-1,TRBV11-2,NA,NA,CASSLIEAGTYEQFF,TGTGCCAGCAGCTTAATCGAGGCGGGAACCTATGAGCAGTTCTTC
TRBJ1-4,TRBV14,NA,NA,CASSQIQGLEKLFF,TGTGCCAGCAGCCAGATTCAGGGTCTTGAAAAACTGTTTTTT
TRBJ2-7,TRBV6-1,TRBD1,NA,CASRYPDRVYEQYF,TGTGCCAGCAGATACCCAGACAGGGTATACGAGCAGTACTTC
TRBJ1-2,TRBV5-1,NA,NA,CASSLDGNVYYGYTF,TGCGCCAGCAGCTTGGATGGGAATGTATACTATGGCTACACCTTC
TRBJ2-5,TRBV7-2,TRBD2,NA,CASSLGRLAGVQETQYF,TGTGCCAGCAGCTTGGGACGACTAGCGGGAGTCCAAGAGACCCAGTACTTC
TRBJ1-1,TRBV25-1,NA,NA,CASRRYTEAFF,TGTGCTTCAAGAAGGTACACTGAAGCTTTCTTT
TRBJ2-7,TRBV27,NA,NA,CASSDGTYYEQYF,TGTGCCAGCAGTGACGGGACATACTACGAGCAGTACTTC
TRBJ2-1,TRBV5-1,NA,NA,CASSLAGSNEQFF,TGCGCCAGCAGCTTGGCAGGGTCCAATGAGCAGTTCTTC
TRBJ1-1,TRBV28,TRBD1,NA,CASSQDRGRAEAFF,TGTGCCAGCAGCCAGGACAGGGGGCGGGCTGAAGCTTTCTTT
TRBJ2-1,TRBV5-6,TRBD2,NA,CASSLLASGSRYNEQFF,TGTGCCAGCAGCTTGTTGGCTAGCGGGAGCAGGTACAATGAGCAGTTCTTC
TRBJ2-7,TRBV5-5,TRBD2,NA,CASSSGLAGVYEQYF,TGTGCCAGCAGCTCCGGACTAGCGGGAGTCTACGAGCAGTACTTC
TRBJ2-1,TRBV18,NA,once,CASSPSGPWDEQFF,TGTGCCAGCTCACCTAGCGGCCCCTGGGATGAGCAGTTCTTC
TRBJ2-7,TRBV4-3,TRBD2,NA,CASSRGTSGSYEQYF,TGCGCCAGCAGCCGCGGGACTAGCGGTTCCTACGAGCAGTACTTC
TRBJ1-4,TRBV11-2,NA,NA,CASSLGTANEKLFF,TGTGCCAGCAGCTTAGGGACGGCTAATGAAAAACTGTTTTTT
TRBJ2-3,TRBV7-8,NA,NA,CARTWEASRSTDTQYF,TGTGCCAGAACCTGGGAGGCCTCCCGTAGCACAGATACGCAGTATTTT
TRBJ2-6,TRBV7-9,NA,NA,CASIKSEGPQANVLTF,TGTGCCAGCATCAAATCCGAGGGGCCTCAGGCCAACGTCCTGACTTTC
TRBJ2-7,TRBV27,NA,NA,CASKPKWGRGSYEQYF,TGTGCCAGCAAACCAAAGTGGGGACGGGGATCCTACGAGCAGTACTTC
TRBJ2-1,TRBV10-2,TRBD2,once,CATLGLAGGRDNEQFF,TGCGCCACCCTGGGGCTAGCGGGAGGTAGAGACAATGAGCAGTTCTTC
TRBJ1-1,TRBV6-4,TRBD1,NA,CASRRDRENTEAFF,TGTGCCAGCAGGAGGGACAGGGAGAACACTGAAGCTTTCTTT
TRBJ2-7,TRBV6-5,TRBD2,NA,CASSYSLAGGSYEQYF,TGTGCCAGCAGTTACTCCCTTGCGGGAGGATCCTACGAGCAGTACTTC
TRBJ2-5,TRBV5-1,NA,NA,CASSLADASTQYF,TGCGCCAGCAGCTTGGCGGACGCGTCGACCCAGTACTTC
TRBJ1-2,TRBV29-1,NA,NA,CSVEDLTGRMVYGYTF,TGCAGCGTTGAAGATCTGACGGGCCGAATGGTCTATGGCTACACCTTC
TRBJ2-7,TRBV4-1,TRBD1,NA,CASSQETGTGTYEQYF,TGCGCCAGCAGCCAAGAAACCGGGACAGGAACCTACGAGCAGTACTTC
TRBJ2-7,TRBV29-1,TRBD2,NA,CSVEDSEGDYYEQYF,TGCAGCGTTGAAGATTCAGAAGGGGACTACTACGAGCAGTACTTC
TRBJ2-1,TRBV5-1,NA,NA,CASSLVQGLDNEQFF,TGCGCCAGCAGCTTGGTACAGGGACTTGACAATGAGCAGTTCTTC
TRBJ1-5,TRBV27,NA,NA,CASSSVLAGNQPQHF,TGTGCCAGCAGTTCTGTGTTAGCGGGTAATCAGCCCCAGCATTTT
TRBJ1-2,TRBV7-9,TRBD1,NA,CASSPTGNYGYTF,TGTGCCAGCAGCCCGACAGGGAACTATGGCTACACCTTC
TRBJ2-3,TRBV10-1,TRBD1,NA,CASSEFVRDRGPDTQYF,TGCGCCAGCAGTGAGTTCGTCCGGGACAGGGGCCCAGATACGCAGTATTTT
TRBJ1-5,TRBV10-3,TRBD1,NA,CAIRGQGGFSNQPQHF,TGTGCCATCAGAGGGCAGGGGGGGTTTAGCAATCAGCCCCAGCATTTT
TRBJ2-2,TRBV4-1,NA,NA,CASSFGGDANTGELFF,TGCGCCAGCAGCTTTGGAGGGGACGCGAACACCGGGGAGCTGTTTTTT
TRBJ2-3,TRBV19,TRBD2,NA,CATSGLAGIVDTQYF,TGTGCCACTTCAGGACTAGCGGGAATAGTCGATACGCAGTATTTT
TRBJ2-1,TRBV5-5,TRBD2,NA,CASSLTSGGEQFF,TGTGCCAGCAGCTTGACTAGCGGGGGTGAGCAGTTCTTC
TRBJ1-2,TRBV7-9,NA,once,CASSGQTLGYTF,TGTGCCAGCAGCGGACAGACCCTCGGCTACACCTTC
TRBJ2-1,TRBV11-2,NA,NA,CASSLYTNEQFF,TGTGCCAGCAGCTTATATACGAATGAGCAGTTCTTC
TRBJ2-1,TRBV14,NA,NA,CASSHSPIEQFF,TGTGCCAGCAGCCACTCTCCCATTGAGCAGTTCTTC
TRBJ2-7,TRBV7-9,NA,NA,CASSMSNRDEQYF,TGTGCCAGCAGCATGAGCAACAGGGACGAGCAGTACTTC
TRBJ2-2,TRBV7-6,NA,NA,CASKPSQGGTGELFF,TGTGCCAGCAAACCGTCACAGGGTGGTACCGGGGAGCTGTTTTTT
TRBJ2-7,TRBV11-2,TRBD2,NA,CASSLDDVVAGVYEQYF,TGTGCCAGCAGCTTAGATGATGTGGTAGCGGGAGTCTACGAGCAGTACTTC
TRBJ2-3,TRBV11-2,NA,NA,CASSTGDTQYF,TGTGCCAGCAGCACCGGGGATACGCAGTATTTT
TRBJ2-7,TRBV7-6,TRBD2,NA,CASSFMSTSGNYEQYF,TGTGCCAGCAGCTTTATGTCGACTAGCGGGAACTACGAGCAGTACTTC
TRBJ1-5,TRBV7-6,TRBD1,NA,CASSPRDRGPQPQHF,TGTGCCAGCAGCCCCCGGGACAGGGGGCCTCAGCCCCAGCATTTT
TRBJ2-5,TRBV5-4,NA,NA,CASRPLPTAQETQYF,TGTGCCAGCAGACCACTTCCGACAGCCCAAGAGACCCAGTACTTC
TRBJ2-6,TRBV29-1,TRBD1,NA,CSVEAARDRANGANVLTF,TGCAGCGTTGAGGCAGCAAGGGACAGAGCCAACGGGGCCAACGTCCTGACTTTC
TRBJ1-4,TRBV4-3,TRBD1,NA,CASSYTGQELFF,TGCGCCAGCAGTTACACGGGACAGGAACTGTTTTTT
TRBJ2-7,TRBV11-3,NA,NA,CASSYSGSVAYEQYF,TGTGCCAGCAGCTACTCCGGGTCAGTCGCTTACGAGCAGTACTTC
TRBJ1-5,TRBV27,NA,NA,CASSLSGGLNQPQHF,TGTGCCAGCAGTTTATCGGGCGGACTAAATCAGCCCCAGCATTTT
TRBJ2-7,TRBV28,TRBD1,NA,CASSPTGTGHSYEQYF,TGTGCCAGCAGTCCAACTGGGACAGGCCACTCCTACGAGCAGTACTTC
TRBJ2-7,TRBV27,TRBD1,NA,CASSRTGFTYEQYF,TGTGCCAGCAGCCGGACAGGGTTCACCTACGAGCAGTACTTC
TRBJ2-7,TRBV20-1,NA,NA,CSATTGSRQYF,TGCAGTGCGACCACAGGGAGCCGGCAGTACTTC
TRBJ2-3,TRBV7-9,TRBD2,once,CASSSPLAGGADTQYF,TGTGCCAGCAGCTCCCCACTAGCGGGAGGAGCAGATACGCAGTATTTT
TRBJ2-7,TRBV7-9,NA,NA,CASSLVGAGVTYEQYF,TGTGCCAGCAGCTTAGTAGGGGCAGGGGTTACCTACGAGCAGTACTTC